These 15 T cell receptor beta chains were sequenced from one sample in a study of somatic mutations in cytotoxic T cells in rheumatoid arthritis. Repertoires were generated with immunoSEQ multiplex PCR, while TCRdb's copy carries only in-frame clones and drops some. The sample contains 7,000 to 9,500 clones, more than 70% of which appear only once. The sample taken for sequencing was CD8+ T cells sorted from blood. These receptors were taken from an adult with rheumatoid arthritis.

V is TRBV2 and J is TRBJ2-1, with 9 nucleotides matching TRBD2. The trim removed 4 bases at V and 7 bases at J, leaving 8 bases unmatched. CDR1 is SNHLY, CDR2 FYNNEI, per germline. The CDR3 sequence is 15 residues long. The CDR3 DNA sequence: TGTGCCAGCAGTGTAATAAGCGGGGGGTGGAATGAGCAGTTCTTC. It translates to CASSVISGGWNEQFF.

The genes are TRBV14 and TRBJ2-5; no firm D call. The V and J ends lost 2 bases and 2 bases respectively, with 9 bases between them. This CDR3 comprises 14 residues. CDR1 is SGHDN and CDR2 is FVKESK in the germline V gene. In nucleotides, the CDR3 is TGTGCCAGCAGCCAATTGCTGGGACAAGAGACCCAGTACTTC. Its protein product is CASSQLLGQETQYF.

This clone appeared once. This chain uses TRBV7-8 with TRBJ2-7; 13 bases map to TRBD2. The V gene's germline CDR1 is SGHVS and CDR2 FQNEAQ. The CDR3 is 15 residues long. V gave up 5 bases and J gave up 5 bases; unmatched junction bases: 6. CDR3 sequence: CASSGGLAGFDEQYF. CDR3 bases: TGTGCCAGCAGCGGGGGACTAGCGGGATTTGACGAGCAGTACTTC.

The gene calls are TRBV16 and TRBJ2-7, with D perhaps matching TRBD2 (5 bases). Germline V lookup: CDR1 KGHSY, CDR2 FQNENV. The length of the CDR3 is 14 residues. V lost 3 bases, J lost 2 bases, and 11 bases lay in between. CDR3 sequence: CASSHADGTYEQYF. CDR3 sequence (DNA): TGTGCCAGCAGCCACGCGGACGGGACCTACGAGCAGTACTTC.

This chain links TRBV10-3 with TRBJ1-1; the match to TRBD1 covers 9 bases. The ends lost 6 bases at V and 0 bases at J; junction bases unmatched: 11. The CDR3 spans 17 residues. Germline CDR1 and CDR2: ENHRY and SYGVKD. In nucleotides, the CDR3 is TGTGCCATCAGACCGGGACAGGGTAGGTTGTTGAACACTGAAGCTTTCTTT. Its protein is CAIRPGQGRLLNTEAFF.

This clone was counted only a few times. This sequence joins TRBV28 and TRBJ2-3; TRBD1 agrees at 7 bases. Losses at the gene ends were 3 bases for V and 0 bases for J; bases not matched to a gene: 12. The germline CDR1 and CDR2 sequences are MDHEN and SYDVKM. This CDR3 has 18 amino acids. Here the CDR3 reads CASSFITGEYPSTDTQYF. CDR3 sequence (DNA): TGTGCCAGCAGTTTCATAACAGGGGAATACCCTAGCACAGATACGCAGTATTTT.

V and J are TRBV9 and TRBJ2-1; TRBD2 matches 13 bases. The CDR3 extends over 14 amino acids. CDR1 SGDLS and CDR2 YYNGEE come from the germline V gene. Trimming at V came to 3 bases and at J to 6 bases, leaving 0 bases not matched to a gene. CDR3 loop: CASSGTSGSNEQFF. In nucleotides, the CDR3 is TGTGCCAGCAGCGGGACTAGCGGGAGCAATGAGCAGTTCTTC.

The sample holds a few counts of this clone. This specimen includes other DNA sequences encoding the same CDR3. The V gene is TRBV5-8, the J gene TRBJ2-7, with D uncertain. Germline CDR1 and CDR2: SGHTS and YDEGEE. This CDR3 is 17 amino acids long. Trimming took 1 base from V and 2 from J, leaving 19 bases between them. The CDR3 nucleotides read TGTGCCAGCAGCTTGAACGAAGGGTTTGCCCAGACCTACGAGCAGTACTTC. Protein product: CASSLNEGFAQTYEQYF.

The genes are TRBV27 and TRBJ2-1; 8 bases map to TRBD1. Germline V CDR1 and CDR2: MNHEY, SMNVEV (reference sequence). V trimming: 6 bases; J trimming: 6 bases; junction bases outside the gene matches: 7. The CDR3 has 14 amino acids. The CDR3 nucleotides are TGTGCCAGCAGCCACAGGGGGGTGGGCAATGAGCAGTTCTTC. Amino acids: CASSHRGVGNEQFF.

This chain connects TRBV5-6 to TRBJ1-5; D is uncertain. This CDR3 contains 15 residues. The germline V gene has CDR1 SGHDT and CDR2 YYEEEE. The V end lost 2 bases, the J end lost 1 base, and 10 bases lay between the germline ends. CDR3 in amino acids: CASSFGVRSNQPQHF. The CDR3 DNA reads as TGTGCCAGCAGCTTTGGGGTAAGAAGCAATCAGCCCCAGCATTTT. The whole variable domain, remainder taken from reference TRBV5-6 and TRBJ1-5, is DAGVTQSPTHLIKTRGQQVTLRCSPKSGHDTVSWYQQALGQGPQFIFQYYEEEERQRGNFPDRFSGHQFPNYSSELNVNALLLGDSALYLCASSFGVRSNQPQHFGDGTRLSIL.

V usage is TRBV30 and J usage is TRBJ2-1; D unclear. The V gene lost 4 bases and the J gene lost 6 bases, with 10 bases spanning the gap. This CDR3 is built from 12 residues. Per the germline V gene, CDR1 is GTSNPN and CDR2 is SVGIG (reference sequence). DNA for the CDR3: TGTGCCTGGAACGCGGTCCCCAATGAGCAGTTCTTC. Translation: CAWNAVPNEQFF.

V gene TRBV27 combines with J gene TRBJ2-2; D is uncertain. The CDR3 totals 14 residues. CDR1 MNHEY and CDR2 SMNVEV come from the germline V gene (reference sequence). The V end lost 0 bases, the J end lost 3 bases, and 5 bases lay between the germline ends. The CDR3 DNA sequence: TGTGCCAGCAGTTTATCCCGATACACCGGGGAGCTGTTTTTT. Its translation: CASSLSRYTGELFF.

V usage is TRBV4-3 and J usage is TRBJ2-5; 11 bases match TRBD2. The CDR3 sequence is 15 residues long. In germline, CDR1 is LGHNA, CDR2 YSLEER. J was trimmed by 5 bases and V by 6 bases; bases with no gene match: 8. The CDR3 coding sequence is TGCGCCAGCAGTCCCCGACTAGCGGGACAGGAGACCCAGTACTTC. Its translation: CASSPRLAGQETQYF.

V and J are TRBV18 and TRBJ2-2, with 8 bases lining up with TRBD2. The germline V gene has CDR1 KGHSH and CDR2 LQKENI. The CDR3 has 17 residues. The junction had 8 bases not matched to a gene; V was cut back by 0 bases and J by 5 bases. CDR3 coding DNA: TGTGCCAGCTCACCACCGGAAGGACTAGCATTGACCGGGGAGCTGTTTTTT. Amino acid sequence: CASSPPEGLALTGELFF. Full variable domain (remainder filled in from reference TRBV18 and TRBJ2-2): NAGVMQNPRHLVRRRGQEARLRCSPMKGHSHVYWYRQLPEEGLKFMVYLQKENIIDESGMPKERFSAEFPKEGPSILRIQQVVRGDSAAYFCASSPPEGLALTGELFFGEGSRLTVL.

In its sample, this clone was seen once. The chain combines TRBV11-2 with TRBJ1-3; D not certain. The germline V gene encodes CDR1 SGHAT and CDR2 FQNNGV. This CDR3 has 15 amino acids. V gave up 0 bases and J gave up 0 bases, with 6 bases separating them. The CDR3 here is CASSLDASSGNTIYF. Written as DNA, the CDR3 is TGTGCCAGCAGCTTAGATGCCAGCTCTGGAAACACCATATATTTT.